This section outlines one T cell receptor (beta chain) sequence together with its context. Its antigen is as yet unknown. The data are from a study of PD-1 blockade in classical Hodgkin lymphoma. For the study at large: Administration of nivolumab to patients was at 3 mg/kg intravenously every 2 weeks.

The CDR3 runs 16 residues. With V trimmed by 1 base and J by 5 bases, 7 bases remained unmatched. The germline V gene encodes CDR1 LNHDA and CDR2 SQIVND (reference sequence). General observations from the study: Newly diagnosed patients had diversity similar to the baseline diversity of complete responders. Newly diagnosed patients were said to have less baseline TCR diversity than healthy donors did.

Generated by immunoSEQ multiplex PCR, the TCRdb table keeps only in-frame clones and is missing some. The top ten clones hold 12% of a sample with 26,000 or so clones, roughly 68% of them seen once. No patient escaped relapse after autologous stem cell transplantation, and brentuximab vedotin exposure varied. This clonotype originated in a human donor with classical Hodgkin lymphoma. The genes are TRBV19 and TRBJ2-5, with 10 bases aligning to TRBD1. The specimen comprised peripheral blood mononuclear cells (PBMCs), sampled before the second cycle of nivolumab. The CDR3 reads CASSIARTGGGETQYF. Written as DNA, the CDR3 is TGTGCCAGTAGTATAGCCCGGACAGGGGGTGGCGAGACCCAGTACTTC.